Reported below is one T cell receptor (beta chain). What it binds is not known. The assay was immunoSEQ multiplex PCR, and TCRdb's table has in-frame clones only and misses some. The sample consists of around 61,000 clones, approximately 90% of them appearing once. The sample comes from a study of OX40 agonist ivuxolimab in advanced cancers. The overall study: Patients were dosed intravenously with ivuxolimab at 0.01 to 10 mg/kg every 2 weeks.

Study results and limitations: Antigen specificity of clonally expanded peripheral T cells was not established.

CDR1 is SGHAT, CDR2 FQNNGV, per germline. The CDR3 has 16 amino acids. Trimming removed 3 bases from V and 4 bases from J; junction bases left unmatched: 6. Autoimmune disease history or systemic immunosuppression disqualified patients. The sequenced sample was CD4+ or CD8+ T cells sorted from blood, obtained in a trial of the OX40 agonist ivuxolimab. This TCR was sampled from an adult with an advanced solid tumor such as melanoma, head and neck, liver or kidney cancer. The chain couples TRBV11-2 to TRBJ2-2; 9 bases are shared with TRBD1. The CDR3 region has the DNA TGTGCCAGCAGCTTGGGTACAGGGGGCAGCACCGGGGAGCTGTTTTTT. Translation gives CASSLGTGGSTGELFF.